Presented here are 9 T cell receptor beta chains from one specimen sequenced in a study of cytomegalovirus exposure and HLA in healthy donors. Amplification used 60 Vbeta primers and 13 Jbeta primers. The repertoire was sequenced with immunoSEQ multiplex PCR; TCRdb's copy has only in-frame clones and lacks some. The sample shows more than 90,000 clones, roughly four fifths of them seen only once. Sequencing was performed on PBMCs. The receptors come from a man aged 50 to 59 in good health and CMV-seronegative.

The V and J genes are TRBV7-9 and TRBJ2-5; 8 nucleotides align to TRBD1. The assigned J gene may be wrong: the sequence end matches TRBJ2-7 better. The CDR3 has 12 residues. CDR1 and CDR2 (germline): SEHNR, FQNEAQ (reference sequence). CDR3 amino acids: CASSQDRDEQYF. The CDR3 nucleotides read TGTGCCAGCAGCCAGGACAGGGACGAGCAGTACTTC.

This rearrangement joins TRBV4-1 to TRBJ1-5; D call uncertain. The V and J ends lost 1 base and 3 bases respectively, with 7 bases between them. The V gene's germline CDR1 is MGHRA and CDR2 YSYEKL. This CDR3 region has 14 residues. The CDR3 DNA is TGCGCCAGCAGCCAAGTGGCGGACAATCAGCCCCAGCATTTT. Its protein is CASSQVADNQPQHF.

The chain has TRBV11-2 and TRBJ2-7; the match to TRBD1 covers 7 bases. CDR1 SGHAT and CDR2 FQNNGV come from the germline V gene. V gave up 1 base and J gave up 0 bases; unmatched junction bases: 6. This CDR3 is 16 amino acids long. The CDR3 bases are TGTGCCAGCAGCTTAGTCCCAGGGGGTTTCTCCTACGAGCAGTACTTC. Translation: CASSLVPGGFSYEQYF.

In its sample, this clone was seen a few times. This chain connects TRBV11-3 to TRBJ2-1, with 7 bases identical to TRBD2. Germline CDR1 SGHNT, CDR2 YENEEA. The CDR3 runs to 15 residues. The ends lost 5 bases at V and 2 bases at J; junction bases unmatched: 6. The CDR3 sequence: CASSPSGVPYNEQFF. CDR3 nucleotides: TGTGCCAGCAGCCCTAGCGGTGTGCCCTACAATGAGCAGTTCTTC.

The V call is TRBV9, the J call TRBJ1-3; 9 bases agree with TRBD1. The CDR3 is made up of 14 amino acids. Germline CDR1 reads SGDLS; CDR2 reads YYNGEE. V was clipped by 5 bases and J by 4 bases; unmatched bases: 4. The chain's CDR3 is CASRGQGGGNTIYF. DNA for the CDR3: TGTGCCAGCAGGGGACAGGGTGGGGGAAACACCATATATTTT.

This sequence joins TRBV30 and TRBJ2-1; 16 positions agree with TRBD2. This CDR3 contains 13 residues. Trimming removed 5 bases from V and 9 bases from J; junction bases left unmatched: 1. Germline V CDR1 and CDR2: GTSNPN, SVGIG (reference sequence). DNA of the CDR3: TGTGCCTGGGGGACTAGCGGGAGGGTTGAGCAGTTCTTC. This gives the protein CAWGTSGRVEQFF.

V gene TRBV9 combines with J gene TRBJ1-1; 7 bases are shared with TRBD1. Germline trimming cut 4 bases from V and 0 bases from J; bases unmatched to any gene: 6. The CDR3 spans 15 residues. Germline CDR1 and CDR2: SGDLS and YYNGEE. CDR3 amino acids: CASSLSDRVNTEAFF. The CDR3 DNA reads as TGTGCCAGCAGCCTTAGCGACAGGGTGAACACTGAAGCTTTCTTT.

V gene TRBV19 combines with J gene TRBJ1-1; no reliable D call. CDR1 is LNHDA, CDR2 SQIVND, per germline (reference sequence). The V end was cut by 7 bases, the J end by 6 bases, with 18 bases between. This CDR3 has 14 residues. CDR3 sequence: CASTPGSSQPEAFF. The CDR3 DNA reads TGTGCCAGTACCCCGGGTAGTAGTCAGCCTGAAGCTTTCTTT.

V is TRBV6-1 and J is TRBJ1-6, with 7 bases aligning to TRBD1. CDR3 length: 15 amino acids. Germline V gene data show CDR1 as MNHNS and CDR2 as SASEGT. V trimming: 6 bases; J trimming: 6 bases; junction bases outside the gene matches: 8. CDR3 DNA sequence: TGTGCCAGCAGGTCCACTCACAGGGGTAATTCACCCCTCCACTTT. This gives the protein CASRSTHRGNSPLHF.